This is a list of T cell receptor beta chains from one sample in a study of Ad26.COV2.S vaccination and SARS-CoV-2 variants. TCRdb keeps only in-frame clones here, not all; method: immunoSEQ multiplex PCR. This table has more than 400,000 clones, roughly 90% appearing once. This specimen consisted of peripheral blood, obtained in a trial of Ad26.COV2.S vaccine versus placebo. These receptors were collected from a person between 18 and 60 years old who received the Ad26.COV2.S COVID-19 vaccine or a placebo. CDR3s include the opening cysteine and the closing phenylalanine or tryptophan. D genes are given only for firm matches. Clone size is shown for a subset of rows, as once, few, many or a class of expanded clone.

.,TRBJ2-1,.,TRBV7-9,CASSDPQGYEQFF,TGTGCCAGCAGCGACCCACAGGGTTACGAGCAGTTCTTC
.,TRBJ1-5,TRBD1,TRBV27,CASSSRGLITDGNQPQHF,TGTGCCAGCAGTTCTAGGGGGCTGATCACGGATGGCAATCAGCCCCAGCATTTT
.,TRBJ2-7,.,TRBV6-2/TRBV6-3,CASSPGGAGSYEQYF,TGTGCCAGCAGTCCGGGGGGCGCAGGGAGCTACGAGCAGTACTTC
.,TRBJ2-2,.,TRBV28,CASSRGGPNTGELFF,TGTGCCAGCAGCCGTGGTGGGCCGAACACCGGGGAGCTGTTTTTT
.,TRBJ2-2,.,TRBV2,CASTPGDNRDTGELFF,TGTGCCAGCACCCCTGGAGATAACAGGGACACCGGGGAGCTGTTTTTT
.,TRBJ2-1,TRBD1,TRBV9,CASSTRPRDRGLNEQFF,TGTGCCAGCAGCACCCGACCTCGGGACAGGGGGCTCAATGAGCAGTTCTTC
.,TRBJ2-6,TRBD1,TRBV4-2,CASSRDRASTGANVLTF,TGTGCCAGCAGCCGGGACAGGGCAAGTACTGGGGCCAACGTCCTGACTTTC
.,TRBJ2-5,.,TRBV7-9,CASSLAGAQETQYF,TGTGCCAGCAGCTTAGCGGGTGCCCAAGAGACCCAGTACTTC
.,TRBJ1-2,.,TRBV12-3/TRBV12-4,CASLGPYGYTF,TGTGCCAGCCTAGGGCCCTATGGCTACACCTTC
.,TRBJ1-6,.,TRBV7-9,CASSLNSPLHF,TGTGCCAGCAGCTTAAATTCACCCCTCCACTTT
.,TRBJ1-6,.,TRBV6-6,CASRATQGRARSPLHF,TGTGCCAGCAGGGCCACACAGGGTAGGGCCCGATCACCCCTCCACTTT
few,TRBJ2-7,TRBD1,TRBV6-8,CASSTIKQTGTLYEQYF,TGTGCCAGCAGTACGATCAAGCAGACAGGGACCCTCTACGAGCAGTACTTC
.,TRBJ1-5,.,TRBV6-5,CASSPLRGFQPQHF,TGTGCCAGCAGCCCCCTTAGGGGGTTTCAGCCCCAGCATTTT
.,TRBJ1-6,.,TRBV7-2,CASSLNKRVPGSPLHF,TGTGCCAGCAGCTTAAATAAGCGGGTTCCCGGTTCACCCCTCCACTTT
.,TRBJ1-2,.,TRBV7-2,CASSRWGGLGNYGYTF,TGTGCCAGCAGCCGCTGGGGGGGGCTTGGAAACTATGGCTACACCTTC
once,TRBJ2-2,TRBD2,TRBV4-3,CASSQDWSGGNTGELFF,TGCGCCAGCAGCCAAGATTGGAGCGGGGGTAACACCGGGGAGCTGTTTTTT
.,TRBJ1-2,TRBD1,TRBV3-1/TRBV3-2,CASSPRDRAPYGYTF,TGTGCCAGCAGCCCGCGGGACAGGGCACCTTATGGCTACACCTTC
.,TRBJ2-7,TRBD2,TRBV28,CASNPGLAGGLNEQYF,TGTGCCAGCAACCCCGGACTAGCGGGGGGGCTCAACGAGCAGTACTTC
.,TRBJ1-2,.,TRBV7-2,CASGESPGPNYGYTF,TGTGCCAGCGGCGAAAGTCCCGGACCTAACTATGGCTACACCTTC
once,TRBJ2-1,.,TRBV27,CASSLSIRRGEQFF,TGTGCCAGCAGTTTATCGATAAGGCGGGGTGAGCAGTTCTTC
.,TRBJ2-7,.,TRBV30,CAWVARGSSYEQYF,TGTGCCTGGGTCGCCCGGGGGAGCTCCTACGAGCAGTACTTC
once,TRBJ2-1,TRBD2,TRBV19,CASSGGADNEQFF,TGTGCCAGTAGCGGGGGGGCAGACAATGAGCAGTTCTTC
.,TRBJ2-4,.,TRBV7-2,CASSFPGENIQYF,TGTGCCAGCAGCTTTCCAGGGGAAAACATTCAGTACTTC
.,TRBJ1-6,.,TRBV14,CASSQVPVQTSSSYNSPLHF,TGTGCCAGCAGCCAAGTGCCAGTCCAAACCTCAAGCTCCTATAATTCACCCCTCCACTTT
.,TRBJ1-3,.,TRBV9,CASSLPGNTIYF,TGTGCCAGCAGCTTACCGGGAAACACCATATATTTT
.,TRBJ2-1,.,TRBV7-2,CASSLVAGLFSEQFF,TGTGCCAGCAGCTTAGTGGCGGGGCTTTTCAGTGAGCAGTTCTTC
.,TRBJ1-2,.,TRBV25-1,CASTGFEDPYHYTF,TGTGCCAGCACGGGATTTGAGGACCCCTATCATTACACCTTC
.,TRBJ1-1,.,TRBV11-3,CASSGPGQPNTEAFF,TGTGCCAGCAGCGGGCCGGGACAACCGAACACTGAAGCTTTCTTT
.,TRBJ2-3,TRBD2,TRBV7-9,CASSRAGGPDTQYF,TGTGCCAGCAGCCGAGCGGGGGGACCAGATACGCAGTATTTT
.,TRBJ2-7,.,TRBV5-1,CASSLAPGPPYEQYF,TGCGCCAGCAGCTTGGCCCCGGGGCCACCCTACGAGCAGTACTTC
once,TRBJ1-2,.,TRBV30,CAWSPTGNYGYTF,TGTGCCTGGAGTCCGACAGGAAACTATGGCTACACCTTC